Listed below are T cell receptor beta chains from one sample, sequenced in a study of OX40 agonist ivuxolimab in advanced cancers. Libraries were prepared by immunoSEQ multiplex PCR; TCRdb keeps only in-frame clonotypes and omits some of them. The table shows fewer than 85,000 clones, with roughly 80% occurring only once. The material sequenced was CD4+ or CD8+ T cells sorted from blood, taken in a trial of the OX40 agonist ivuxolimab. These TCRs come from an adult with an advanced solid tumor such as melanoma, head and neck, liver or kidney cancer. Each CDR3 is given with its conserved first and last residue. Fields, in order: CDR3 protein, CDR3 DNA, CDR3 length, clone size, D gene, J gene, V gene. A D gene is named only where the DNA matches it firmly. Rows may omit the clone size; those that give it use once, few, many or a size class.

CASSPSSGGAEETQYF,TGTGCCAGCAGCCCCTCTAGCGGGGGGGCCGAAGAGACCCAGTACTTC,16,.,TRBD2,TRBJ2-5,TRBV11-1
CASSLDPGARSYEQYF,TGTGCCAGCAGCTTGGACCCAGGGGCTAGGTCCTACGAGCAGTACTTC,16,.,.,TRBJ2-7,TRBV5-5
CASSLKRGDLGNEQFF,TGTGCCAGCAGCCTAAAGCGGGGGGATCTCGGGAATGAGCAGTTCTTC,16,.,TRBD2,TRBJ2-1,TRBV7-9
CASSHREDGYNEQFF,TGTGCCAGCAGCCACCGGGAGGACGGCTACAATGAGCAGTTCTTC,15,.,TRBD2,TRBJ2-1,TRBV5-5
CASSLFMGAGANVLTF,TGTGCCAGCAGCTTGTTTATGGGGGCTGGGGCCAACGTCCTGACTTTC,16,.,.,TRBJ2-6,TRBV5-5
CASSGTDYNEQFF,TGTGCCAGCAGCGGGACGGACTACAATGAGCAGTTCTTC,13,few,.,TRBJ2-1,TRBV11-2
CASSNGGGAFF,TGTGCCAGCAGCAATGGGGGGGGAGCTTTCTTT,11,.,.,TRBJ1-1,TRBV11-3
CASSFGDSNYGYTF,TGTGCCAGCAGCTTTGGGGACAGCAACTATGGCTACACCTTC,14,.,TRBD1,TRBJ1-2,TRBV7-9
CASSRRTGDVETQYF,TGTGCCAGCAGCCGCCGGACAGGGGATGTGGAGACCCAGTACTTC,15,.,TRBD1,TRBJ2-5,TRBV7-3
CASSYSFSEETQYF,TGTGCCAGCAGTTACTCGTTCTCGGAAGAGACCCAGTACTTC,14,.,.,TRBJ2-5,TRBV6-5
CASSPLREGSSLYEQYF,TGTGCCAGTAGTCCACTCCGGGAAGGGAGTAGTTTGTACGAGCAGTACTTC,17,.,.,TRBJ2-7,TRBV19
CASSTLQGIHAEAFF,TGTGCCAGCAGCACTCTACAGGGGATTCACGCTGAAGCTTTCTTT,15,.,TRBD1,TRBJ1-1,TRBV2
CASSPQTRLVAFF,TGTGCCAGCAGTCCTCAGACACGGCTGGTAGCTTTCTTT,13,.,.,TRBJ1-1,TRBV6-5
CASSLARVDGYTF,TGTGCCAGCAGCTTAGCACGGGTTGATGGCTACACCTTC,13,.,.,TRBJ1-2,TRBV11-2
CASSFRRETYEQYF,TGTGCCAGCAGCTTCCGACGGGAGACCTACGAGCAGTACTTC,14,.,.,TRBJ2-7,TRBV7-8
CASSESGGRQNEKLFF,TGTGCCAGCAGTGAATCCGGTGGACGGCAGAATGAAAAACTGTTTTTT,16,.,.,TRBJ1-4,TRBV28
CASSQRSSYNSPLHF,TGTGCCAGCAGCCAACGGAGCTCCTATAATTCACCCCTCCACTTT,15,few,.,TRBJ1-6,TRBV14
CASSLDPLDRAYNEQFF,TGTGCCAGCAGCTTAGACCCTTTGGACAGGGCCTACAATGAGCAGTTCTTC,17,.,TRBD1,TRBJ2-1,TRBV11-2
CALGPSNYGYTF,TGTGCGCTCGGGCCCTCTAACTATGGCTACACCTTC,12,.,.,TRBJ1-2,TRBV7-2
CASSSGIYGDEQFF,TGTGCCAGCAGTTCCGGGATTTATGGCGATGAGCAGTTCTTC,14,once,.,TRBJ2-1,TRBV7-3
CASSPPGGSSEAFF,TGTGCCAGCAGTCCTCCAGGGGGCTCATCTGAAGCTTTCTTT,14,.,TRBD1,TRBJ1-1,TRBV7-2
CASSAGTGSTDTQYF,TGTGCCAGCAGCGCCGGGACAGGGAGCACAGATACGCAGTATTTT,15,.,TRBD1,TRBJ2-3,TRBV9
CASSRDSSTPGNTIYF,TGTGCCAGCAGTAGGGACAGCTCTACGCCCGGAAACACCATATATTTT,16,.,TRBD1,TRBJ1-3,TRBV2
CASSPRLAKNIQYF,TGTGCCAGCAGCCCAAGGCTAGCCAAAAACATTCAGTACTTC,14,.,.,TRBJ2-4,TRBV7-2
CASSRSTGANVLTF,TGTGCCAGCAGCCGGAGTACTGGGGCCAACGTCCTGACTTTC,14,few,.,TRBJ2-6,TRBV13
CASSDPGTGLPSKQYF,TGTGCCAGTAGTGACCCAGGGACAGGCCTACCCTCGAAGCAGTACTTC,16,.,TRBD1,TRBJ2-7,TRBV19
CASSLDSWDGNTGELFF,TGTGCCAGCAGCTTAGATTCCTGGGACGGTAACACCGGGGAGCTGTTTTTT,17,few,.,TRBJ2-2,TRBV11-3
CASSSSSYEQYF,TGTGCCAGCAGCTCCAGCTCCTACGAGCAGTACTTC,12,.,.,TRBJ2-7,TRBV7-2
CAWSGSGGRGGELFF,TGTGCCTGGAGTGGTAGCGGGGGGCGAGGCGGGGAGCTGTTTTTT,15,.,TRBD2,TRBJ2-2,TRBV30
CASSPTGDEQYF,TGTGCCAGCAGCCCGACAGGCGACGAGCAGTACTTC,12,.,.,TRBJ2-7,TRBV7-9
CASSLDRGRQETQYF,TGTGCCAGCAGCTTAGACAGGGGACGCCAAGAGACCCAGTACTTC,15,.,TRBD1,TRBJ2-5,TRBV7-8
CASSQAEWGGPGNTIYF,TGTGCCAGCAGCCAAGCGGAGTGGGGGGGCCCTGGAAACACCATATATTTT,17,few,.,TRBJ1-3,TRBV4-2
CASSGQEDEKLFF,TGTGCCAGTAGTGGACAGGAGGATGAAAAACTGTTTTTT,13,few,TRBD1,TRBJ1-4,TRBV19
CAWSRGTTDTQYF,TGTGCCTGGAGTCGGGGGACCACAGATACGCAGTATTTT,13,.,.,TRBJ2-3,TRBV30
CASSQVAGANEQFF,TGTGCCAGCAGCCAAGTGGCCGGGGCGAATGAGCAGTTCTTC,14,.,.,TRBJ2-1,TRBV14
CASSVEGQGGYEQYF,TGTGCCAGCAGCGTAGAGGGACAGGGCGGCTACGAGCAGTACTTC,15,.,TRBD1,TRBJ2-7,TRBV9
CASSLSQRGGLNTEAFF,TGTGCCAGCAGCTTATCCCAGAGGGGCGGGCTGAACACTGAAGCTTTCTTT,17,once,.,TRBJ1-1,TRBV7-9
CASSSGQGLGNQPQHF,TGTGCCAGCAGTTCGGGACAGGGCCTCGGGAATCAGCCCCAGCATTTT,16,.,TRBD1,TRBJ1-5,TRBV27
CASSYGPLPYGYTF,TGTGCCAGCAGTTACGGACCGCTTCCCTATGGCTACACCTTC,14,.,.,TRBJ1-2,TRBV6-5
CASSLARQADYGYTF,TGTGCCAGCAGCTTGGCCAGGCAGGCAGACTATGGCTACACCTTC,15,.,.,TRBJ1-2,TRBV5-4
CAIRAGQGRTSTDTQYF,TGTGCCATCAGAGCCGGACAGGGCCGTACTAGCACAGATACGCAGTATTTT,17,.,TRBD1,TRBJ2-3,TRBV10-3
CASSLARTPTDTQYF,TGTGCCAGCAGCTTAGCACGGACCCCCACAGATACGCAGTATTTT,15,.,.,TRBJ2-3,TRBV7-7
CASSFYSGVRTGELFF,TGTGCCAGCAGCTTCTATAGCGGGGTGAGGACCGGGGAGCTGTTTTTT,16,.,TRBD2,TRBJ2-2,TRBV7-3
CATSRGVDNSPLHF,TGTGCTACAAGCCGGGGGGTAGATAATTCACCCCTCCACTTT,14,few,.,TRBJ1-6,TRBV7-9
CASSEATSGGDTQYF,TGTGCCAGCAGTGAAGCGACTAGCGGGGGGGATACGCAGTATTTT,15,once,TRBD2,TRBJ2-3,TRBV2
CASSLGGRRTGELFF,TGTGCCAGCAGCTTAGGGGGCAGGCGAACCGGGGAGCTGTTTTTT,15,once,.,TRBJ2-2,TRBV7-3
CASSQQLSDEQFF,TGCGCCAGCAGCCAACAGTTGTCCGATGAGCAGTTCTTC,13,once,.,TRBJ2-1,TRBV5-1
CASSLSGTRNTEAFF,TGCGCCAGCAGCTTGTCGGGGACTCGGAACACTGAAGCTTTCTTT,15,.,.,TRBJ1-1,TRBV5-1
CASTGGGNQPQHF,TGTGCCAGCACGGGGGGAGGCAATCAGCCCCAGCATTTT,13,.,.,TRBJ1-5,TRBV2
CASSSPGLYNEQFF,TGTGCCAGCAGCTCGCCGGGACTGTACAATGAGCAGTTCTTC,14,.,.,TRBJ2-1,TRBV7-6
CASSPRTGSQGYNEQFF,TGTGCCAGCTCGCCGCGGACAGGGAGTCAGGGCTACAATGAGCAGTTCTTC,17,.,TRBD1,TRBJ2-1,TRBV18
CAWSVLNTNTEAFF,TGTGCCTGGAGTGTACTTAATACTAACACTGAAGCTTTCTTT,14,few,.,TRBJ1-1,TRBV30
CASRTGTVTDTQYF,TGCGCCAGCAGAACCGGGACAGTGACAGATACGCAGTATTTT,14,.,TRBD1,TRBJ2-3,TRBV10-2
CASSYSGVDAGELFF,TGTGCCAGCAGTTACTCAGGGGTGGACGCCGGGGAGCTGTTTTTT,15,.,.,TRBJ2-2,TRBV6-5
CSAPRETEAFF,TGCAGTGCCCCTAGAGAAACTGAAGCTTTCTTT,11,few,.,TRBJ1-1,TRBV20-1
CSAATGGNEKLFF,TGCAGCGCCGCGACAGGGGGTAATGAAAAACTGTTTTTT,13,once,TRBD1,TRBJ1-4,TRBV29-1
CASNTRGETDTQYF,TGCGCCAGCAACACGAGGGGAGAAACAGATACGCAGTATTTT,14,.,.,TRBJ2-3,TRBV5-1
CASSYSSGSTDTQYF,TGTGCCAGCAGTTACTCAAGCGGGAGCACAGATACGCAGTATTTT,15,once,.,TRBJ2-3,TRBV6-5